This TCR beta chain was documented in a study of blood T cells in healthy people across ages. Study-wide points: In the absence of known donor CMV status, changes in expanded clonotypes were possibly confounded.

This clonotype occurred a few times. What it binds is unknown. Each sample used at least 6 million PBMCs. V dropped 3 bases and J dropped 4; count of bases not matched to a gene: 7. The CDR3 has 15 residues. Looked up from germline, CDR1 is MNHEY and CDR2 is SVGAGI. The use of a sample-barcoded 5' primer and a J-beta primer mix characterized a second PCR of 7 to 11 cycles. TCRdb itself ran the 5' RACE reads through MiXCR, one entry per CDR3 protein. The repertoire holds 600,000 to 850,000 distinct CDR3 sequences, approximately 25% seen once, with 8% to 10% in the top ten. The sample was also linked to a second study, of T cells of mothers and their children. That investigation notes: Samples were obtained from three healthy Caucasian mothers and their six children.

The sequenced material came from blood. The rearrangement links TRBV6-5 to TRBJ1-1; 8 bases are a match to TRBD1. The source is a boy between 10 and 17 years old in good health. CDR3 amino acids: CASSYIFTGGTEAFF. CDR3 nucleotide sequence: TGTGCCAGCAGTTATATTTTCACAGGGGGCACTGAAGCTTTCTTT.